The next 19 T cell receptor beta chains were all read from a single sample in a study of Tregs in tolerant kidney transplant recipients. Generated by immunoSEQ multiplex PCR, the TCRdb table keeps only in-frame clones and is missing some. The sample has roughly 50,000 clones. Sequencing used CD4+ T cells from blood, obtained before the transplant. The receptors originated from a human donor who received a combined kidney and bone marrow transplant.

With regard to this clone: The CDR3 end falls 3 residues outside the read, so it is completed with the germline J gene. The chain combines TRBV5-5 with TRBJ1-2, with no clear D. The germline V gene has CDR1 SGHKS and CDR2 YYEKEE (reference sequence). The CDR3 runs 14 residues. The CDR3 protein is CASSFGYGEEGYTF. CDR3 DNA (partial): TGTGCCAGCAGCTTTGGTTACGGGGAAGAAGGC.

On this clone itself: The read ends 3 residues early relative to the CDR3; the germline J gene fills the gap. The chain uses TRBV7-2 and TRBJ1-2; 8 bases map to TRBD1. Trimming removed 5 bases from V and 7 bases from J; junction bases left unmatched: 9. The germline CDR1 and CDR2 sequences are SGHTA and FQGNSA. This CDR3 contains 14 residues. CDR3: CASSPRQGLSGYTF. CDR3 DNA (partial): TGTGCCAGCAGCCCCCGACAGGGGTTGAGTGGC.

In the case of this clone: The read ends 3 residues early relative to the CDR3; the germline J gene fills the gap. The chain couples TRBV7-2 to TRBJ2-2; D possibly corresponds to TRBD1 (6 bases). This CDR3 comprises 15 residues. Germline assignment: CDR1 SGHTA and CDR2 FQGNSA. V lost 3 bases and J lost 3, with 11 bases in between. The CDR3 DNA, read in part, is TGTGCCAGCAGCTTTAAGCCAGGGGACACCGGGGAG. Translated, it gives CASSFKPGDTGE. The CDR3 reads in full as CASSFKPGDTGELFF.

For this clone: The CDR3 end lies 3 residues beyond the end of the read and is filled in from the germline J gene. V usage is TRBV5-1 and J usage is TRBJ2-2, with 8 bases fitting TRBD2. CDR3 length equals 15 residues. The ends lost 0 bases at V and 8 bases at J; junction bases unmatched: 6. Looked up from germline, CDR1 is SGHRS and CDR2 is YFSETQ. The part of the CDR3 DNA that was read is TGCGCCAGCAGCTTGGAGTCGAGCGGGGGTGGGGAG. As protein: CASSLESSGGGE. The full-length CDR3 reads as CASSLESSGGGELFF.

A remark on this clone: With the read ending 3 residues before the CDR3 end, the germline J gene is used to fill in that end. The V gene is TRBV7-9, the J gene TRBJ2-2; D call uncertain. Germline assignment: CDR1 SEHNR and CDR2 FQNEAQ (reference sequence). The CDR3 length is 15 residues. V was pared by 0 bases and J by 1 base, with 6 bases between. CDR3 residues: CASSLASGNTGELFF. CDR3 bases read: TGTGCCAGCAGCTTAGCCTCGGGGAACACCGGGGAG.

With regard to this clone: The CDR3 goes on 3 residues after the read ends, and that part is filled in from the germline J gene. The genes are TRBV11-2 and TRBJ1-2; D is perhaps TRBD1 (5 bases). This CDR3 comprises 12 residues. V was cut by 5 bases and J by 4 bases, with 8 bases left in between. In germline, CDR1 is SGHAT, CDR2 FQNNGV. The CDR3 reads CASSPGSYGYTF. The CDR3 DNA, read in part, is TGTGCCAGCAGCCCAGGGAGCTATGGC.

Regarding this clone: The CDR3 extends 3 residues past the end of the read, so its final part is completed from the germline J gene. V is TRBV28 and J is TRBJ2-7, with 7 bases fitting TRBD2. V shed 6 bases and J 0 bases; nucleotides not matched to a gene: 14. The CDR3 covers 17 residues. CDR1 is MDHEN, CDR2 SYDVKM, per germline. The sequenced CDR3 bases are TGTGCCAGCAGCCCCAGGTCAGGCACTAGCGACTCCTACGAG. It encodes CASSPRSGTSDSYE. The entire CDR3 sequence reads CASSPRSGTSDSYEQYF.

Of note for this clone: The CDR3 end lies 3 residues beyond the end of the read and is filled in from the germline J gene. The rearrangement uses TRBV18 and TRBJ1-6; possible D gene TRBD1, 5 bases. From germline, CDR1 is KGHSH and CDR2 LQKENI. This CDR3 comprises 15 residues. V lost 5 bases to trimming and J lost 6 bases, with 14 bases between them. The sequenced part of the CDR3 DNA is TGTGCCAGCTCAGCTCAGGGAAAGGGTAATTCACCC. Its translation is CASSAQGKGNSP. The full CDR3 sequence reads CASSAQGKGNSPLHF.

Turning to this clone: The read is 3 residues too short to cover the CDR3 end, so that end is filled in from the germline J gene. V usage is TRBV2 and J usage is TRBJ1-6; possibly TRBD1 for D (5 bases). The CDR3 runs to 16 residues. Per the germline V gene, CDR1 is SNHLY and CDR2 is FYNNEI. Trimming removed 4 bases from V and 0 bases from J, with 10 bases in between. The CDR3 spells CASSVRESSYNSPLHF. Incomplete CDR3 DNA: TGTGCCAGCAGTGTCAGGGAGAGCTCCTATAATTCACCC.

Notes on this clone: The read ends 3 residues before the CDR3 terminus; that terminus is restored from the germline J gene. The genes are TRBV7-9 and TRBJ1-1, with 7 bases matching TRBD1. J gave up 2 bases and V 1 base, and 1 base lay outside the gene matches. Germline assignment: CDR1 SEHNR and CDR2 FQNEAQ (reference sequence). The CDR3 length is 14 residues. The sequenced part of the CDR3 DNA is TGTGCCAGCAGCTTAGGACAGGGTAACACTGAA. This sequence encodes CASSLGQGNTE. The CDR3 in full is CASSLGQGNTEAFF.

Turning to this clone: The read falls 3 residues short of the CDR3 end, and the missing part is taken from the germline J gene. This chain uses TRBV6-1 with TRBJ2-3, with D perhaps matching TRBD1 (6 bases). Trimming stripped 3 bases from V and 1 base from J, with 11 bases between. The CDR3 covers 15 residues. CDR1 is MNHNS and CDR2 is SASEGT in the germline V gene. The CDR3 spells CASSDVGAGTDTQYF. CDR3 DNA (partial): TGTGCCAGCAGTGATGTGGGGGCGGGCACAGATACG.

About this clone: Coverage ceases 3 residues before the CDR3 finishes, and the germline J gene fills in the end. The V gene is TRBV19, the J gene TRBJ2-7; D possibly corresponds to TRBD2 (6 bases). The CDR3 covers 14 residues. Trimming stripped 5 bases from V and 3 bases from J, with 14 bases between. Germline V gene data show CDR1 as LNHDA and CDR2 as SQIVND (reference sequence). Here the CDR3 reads CASSRLGGSYEQYF. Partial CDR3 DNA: TGTGCCAGTAGTCGCTTGGGGGGAAGCTACGAG.

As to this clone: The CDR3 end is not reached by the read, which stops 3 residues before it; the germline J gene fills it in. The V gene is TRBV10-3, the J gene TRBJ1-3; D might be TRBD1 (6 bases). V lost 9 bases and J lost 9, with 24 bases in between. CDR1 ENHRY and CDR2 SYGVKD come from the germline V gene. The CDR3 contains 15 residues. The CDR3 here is CAITAGVGRRGTIYF. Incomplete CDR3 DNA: TGTGCCATTACGGCGGGGGTCGGCCGCAGGGGCACC.

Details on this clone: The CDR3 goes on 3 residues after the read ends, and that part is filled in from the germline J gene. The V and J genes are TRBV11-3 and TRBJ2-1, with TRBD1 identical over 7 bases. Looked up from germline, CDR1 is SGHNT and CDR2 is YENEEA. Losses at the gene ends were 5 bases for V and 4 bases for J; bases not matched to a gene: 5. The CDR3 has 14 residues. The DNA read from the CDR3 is TGTGCCAGCAGCCAGGGACAGAAATACAATGAG. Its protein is CASSQGQKYNE. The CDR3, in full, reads CASSQGQKYNEQFF.

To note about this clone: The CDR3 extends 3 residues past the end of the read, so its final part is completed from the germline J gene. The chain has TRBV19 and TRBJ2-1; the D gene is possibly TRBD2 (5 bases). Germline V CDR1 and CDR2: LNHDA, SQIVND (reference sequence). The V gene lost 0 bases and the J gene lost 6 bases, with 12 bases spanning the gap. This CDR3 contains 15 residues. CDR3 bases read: TGTGCCAGTAGTATAGACAGGAAGAGGGCCAATGAG. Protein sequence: CASSIDRKRANE. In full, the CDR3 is CASSIDRKRANEQFF.

The CDR3 protein is CSARGSVQETQYF. Incomplete CDR3 DNA: TGCAGTGCTAGGGGTAGCGTTCAAGAGACC. V gene TRBV20-1 combines with J gene TRBJ2-5, with D perhaps matching TRBD2 (5 bases). The read ends 3 residues early relative to the CDR3; the germline J gene fills the gap. V was trimmed by 3 bases and J by 2 bases, leaving 10 bases between them. This CDR3 contains 13 residues. Germline V lookup: CDR1 DFQATT, CDR2 SNEGSKA (reference sequence).

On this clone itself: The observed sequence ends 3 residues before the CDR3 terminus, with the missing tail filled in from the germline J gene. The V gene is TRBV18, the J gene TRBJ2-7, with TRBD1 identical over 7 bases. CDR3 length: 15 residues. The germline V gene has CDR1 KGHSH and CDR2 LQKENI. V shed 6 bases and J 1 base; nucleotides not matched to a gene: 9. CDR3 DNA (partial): TGTGCCAGCTCGCGCCCCGGGACAGCATCCTACGAG. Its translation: CASSRPGTASYE. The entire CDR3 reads CASSRPGTASYEQYF. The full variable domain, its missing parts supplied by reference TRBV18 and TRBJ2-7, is NAGVMQNPRHLVRRRGQEARLRCSPMKGHSHVYWYRQLPEEGLKFMVYLQKENIIDESGMPKERFSAEFPKEGPSILRIQQVVRGDSAAYFCASSRPGTASYEQYFGPGTRLTVT.

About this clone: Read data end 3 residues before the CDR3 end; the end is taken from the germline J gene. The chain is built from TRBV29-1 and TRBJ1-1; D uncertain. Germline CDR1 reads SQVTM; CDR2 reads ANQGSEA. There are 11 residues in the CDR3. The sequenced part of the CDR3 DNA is TGCAGCGTTGCAAATCGGTGGGAA. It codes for CSVANRWE. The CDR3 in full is CSVANRWEAFF. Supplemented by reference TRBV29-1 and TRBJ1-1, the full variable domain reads SAVISQKPSRDICQRGTSLTIQCQVDSQVTMMFWYRQQPGQSLTLIATANQGSEATYESGFVIDKFPISRPNLTFSTLTVSNMSPEDSSIYLCSVANRWEAFFGQGTRLTVV.

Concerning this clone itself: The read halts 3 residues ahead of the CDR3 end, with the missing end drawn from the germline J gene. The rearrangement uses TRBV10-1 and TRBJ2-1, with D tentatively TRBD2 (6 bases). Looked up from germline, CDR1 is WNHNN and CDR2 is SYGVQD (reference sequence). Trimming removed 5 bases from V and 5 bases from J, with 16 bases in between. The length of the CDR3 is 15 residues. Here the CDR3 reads CASSKRDSLNNEQFF. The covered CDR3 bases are TGCGCCAGCAGTAAACGGGACTCCCTAAACAATGAG.